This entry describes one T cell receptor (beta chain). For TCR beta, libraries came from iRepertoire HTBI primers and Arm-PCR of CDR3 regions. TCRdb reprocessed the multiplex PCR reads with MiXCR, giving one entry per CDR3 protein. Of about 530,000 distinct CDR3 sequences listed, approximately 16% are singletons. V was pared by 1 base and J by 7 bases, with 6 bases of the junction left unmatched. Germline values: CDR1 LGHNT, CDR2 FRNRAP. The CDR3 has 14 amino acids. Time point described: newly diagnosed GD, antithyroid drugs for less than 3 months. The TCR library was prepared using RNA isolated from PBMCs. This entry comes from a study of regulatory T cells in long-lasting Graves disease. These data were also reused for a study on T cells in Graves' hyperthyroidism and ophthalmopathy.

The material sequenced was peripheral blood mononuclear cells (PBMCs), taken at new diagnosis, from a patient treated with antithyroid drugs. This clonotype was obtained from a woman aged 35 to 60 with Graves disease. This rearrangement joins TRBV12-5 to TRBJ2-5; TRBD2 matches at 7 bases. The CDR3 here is CASGLGGGPGTQYF. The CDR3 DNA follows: TGTGCTAGTGGTTTGGGGGGGGGTCCGGGGACCCAGTACTTC.